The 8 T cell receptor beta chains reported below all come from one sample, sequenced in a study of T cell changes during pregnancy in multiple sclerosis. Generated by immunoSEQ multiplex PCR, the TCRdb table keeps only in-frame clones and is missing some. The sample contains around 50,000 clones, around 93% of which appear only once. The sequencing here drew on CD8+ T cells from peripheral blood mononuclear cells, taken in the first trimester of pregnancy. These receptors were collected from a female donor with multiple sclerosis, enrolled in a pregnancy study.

CDR3 sequence reads: CASSQLTGDSYTF. In DNA form, the CDR3 reads TGTGCCAGCAGCCAATTGACAGGGGATAGCTACACCTTC. The V gene is TRBV7-6, the J gene TRBJ1-2; 8 bases fit TRBD1. The CDR3 has 13 residues. CDR1 and CDR2 from the germline V gene are SGHVS and FNYEAQ. V lost 5 bases and J lost 9; bases outside the gene matches: 8.

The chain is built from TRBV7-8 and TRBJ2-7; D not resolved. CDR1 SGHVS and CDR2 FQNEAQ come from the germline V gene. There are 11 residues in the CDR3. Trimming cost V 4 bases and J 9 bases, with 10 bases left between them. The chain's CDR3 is CASSSSPLQYF. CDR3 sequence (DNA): TGTGCCAGCAGCTCCTCTCCGTTGCAGTACTTC.

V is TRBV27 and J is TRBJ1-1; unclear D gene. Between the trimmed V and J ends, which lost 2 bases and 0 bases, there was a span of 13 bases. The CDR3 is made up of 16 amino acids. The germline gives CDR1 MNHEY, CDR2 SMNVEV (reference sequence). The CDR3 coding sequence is TGTGCCAGCAGTTTAAATCAGGTCCCCATGAACACTGAAGCTTTCTTT. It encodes CASSLNQVPMNTEAFF.

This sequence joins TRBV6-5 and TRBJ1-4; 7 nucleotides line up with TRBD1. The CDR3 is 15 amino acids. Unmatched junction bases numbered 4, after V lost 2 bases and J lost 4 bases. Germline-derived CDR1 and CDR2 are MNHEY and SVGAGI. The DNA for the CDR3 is TGTGCCAGCAGTTACGCCCCAGGGGGTAATGAAAAACTGTTTTTT. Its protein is CASSYAPGGNEKLFF.

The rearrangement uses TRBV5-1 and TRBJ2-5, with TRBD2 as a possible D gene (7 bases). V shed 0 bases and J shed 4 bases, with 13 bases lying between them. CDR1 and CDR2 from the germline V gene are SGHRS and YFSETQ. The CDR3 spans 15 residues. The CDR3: CASSLEGGLGETQYF. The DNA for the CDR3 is TGCGCCAGCAGCTTGGAGGGGGGGCTTGGAGAGACCCAGTACTTC.

The CDR3 region is CASSHPIIPAPGKTGANVLTF. The DNA of the CDR3 is TGCGCCAGCAGCCATCCCATTATCCCGGCCCCAGGGAAAACTGGGGCCAACGTCCTGACTTTC. The chain uses TRBV4-1 and TRBJ2-6; weak D call: TRBD1 (5 bases). The CDR3 is 21 amino acids. Germline V gives CDR1 MGHRA, CDR2 YSYEKL. Trimming pared 3 bases from V and 2 bases from J, leaving 26 bases between.

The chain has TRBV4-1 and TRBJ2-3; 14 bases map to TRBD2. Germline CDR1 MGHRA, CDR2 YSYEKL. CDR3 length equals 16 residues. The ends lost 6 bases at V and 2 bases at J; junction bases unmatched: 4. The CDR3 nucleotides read TGCGCCAGCAGGGCGACTAGCGGGGGGGCCACAGATACGCAGTATTTT. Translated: CASRATSGGATDTQYF.

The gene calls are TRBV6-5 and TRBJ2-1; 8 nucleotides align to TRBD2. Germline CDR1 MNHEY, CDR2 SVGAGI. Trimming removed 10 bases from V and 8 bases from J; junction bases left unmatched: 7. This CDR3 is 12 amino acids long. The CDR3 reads CATGGAGDEQFF. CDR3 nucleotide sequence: TGTGCCACTGGGGGAGCGGGAGATGAGCAGTTCTTC.